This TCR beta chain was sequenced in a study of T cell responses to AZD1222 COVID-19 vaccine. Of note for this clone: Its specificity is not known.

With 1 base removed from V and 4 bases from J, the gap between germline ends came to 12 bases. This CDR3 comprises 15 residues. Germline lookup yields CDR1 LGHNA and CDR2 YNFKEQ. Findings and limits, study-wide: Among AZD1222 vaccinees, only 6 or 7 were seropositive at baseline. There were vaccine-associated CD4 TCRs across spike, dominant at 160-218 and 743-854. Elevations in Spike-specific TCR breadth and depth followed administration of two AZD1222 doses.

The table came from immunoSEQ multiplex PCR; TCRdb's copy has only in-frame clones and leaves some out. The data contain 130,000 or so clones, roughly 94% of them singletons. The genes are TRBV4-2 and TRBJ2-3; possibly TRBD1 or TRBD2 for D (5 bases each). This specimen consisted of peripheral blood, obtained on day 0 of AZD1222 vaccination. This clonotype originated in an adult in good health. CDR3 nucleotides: TGTGCCAGCAGCCAAGGAGGGGCGATGGCAGATACGCAGTATTTT. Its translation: CASSQGGAMADTQYF.